This entry concerns a single TCR beta chain. The antigen remains undetermined. These data originate in a study of Tregs in tolerant kidney transplant recipients. Unstimulated regulatory T cells (CD4+CD25+CD127-), CD4+CD25- non-regulatory cells, CD4 and CD8 cells were FACS-sorted from thawed PBMCs. Whole-study findings and limits: Tolerant patients' donor-specific Tregs expanded beyond overall Tregs, suggesting antigen-driven growth.

TCRdb's copy holds only in-frame clones and misses some; the assay was immunoSEQ multiplex PCR. The sample lists roughly 99,000 clones; under 95% were seen once. Germline CDR1 LGHNA, CDR2 YNFKEQ. The CDR3 is 16 residues long. The V and J ends lost 7 bases and 6 bases, in that order; junction bases with no gene match: 12. The chain links TRBV4-2 to TRBJ1-1, with 12 bases identical to TRBD1. The specimen was CD4+ T cells from blood, collected before the transplant. The sequence derives from a human donor who received a combined kidney and bone marrow transplant. In nucleotides, the CDR3 is TGTGCCAGCAAAACCCGGGGACAGGGGGCTACGGCTGAAGCTTTCTTT. It translates to CASKTRGQGATAEAFF.